One sample yielded the 32 T cell receptor beta chains listed below, sequenced in a study of blood T cell repertoires in COVID-19. This table comes from immunoSEQ multiplex PCR, and its TCRdb copy is limited to in-frame clones, with some not included. The table has 55,000 to 70,000 clones, around 90% seen once. Sequenced input: PBMCs or T cells enriched from blood (not recorded which). The origin of the receptors is a woman in her thirties or forties who had recovered from COVID-19.

The gene calls are TRBV19 and TRBJ2-5, with a tentative D call TRBD1 (6 bases). CDR1 and CDR2 from the germline V gene are LNHDA and SQIVND (reference sequence). This CDR3 is built from 12 residues. V was cut by 9 bases and J by 2 bases, with 10 bases left in between. The CDR3 bases are TGTGCCAGCGGACAGACTCAAGAGACCCAGTACTTC. Residues: CASGQTQETQYF.

This sequence joins TRBV2 and TRBJ1-2, with 8 bases that match TRBD1. CDR1 is SNHLY and CDR2 is FYNNEI in the germline V gene. Trimming removed 7 bases from V and 4 bases from J; junction bases left unmatched: 8. The CDR3 contains 14 residues. The CDR3 coding sequence is TGTGCCAGCACCCGGGACAGGACAGGCTATGGCTACACCTTC. Residues: CASTRDRTGYGYTF.

This chain connects TRBV14 to TRBJ1-1, with a weak D call TRBD1 (5 bases). This CDR3 has 16 amino acids. Germline-derived CDR1 and CDR2 are SGHDN and FVKESK. V was cut by 4 bases and J by 1 base, with 16 bases left in between. The CDR3 spells CASSLFRVPPNTEAFF. DNA for the CDR3: TGTGCCAGCAGCCTGTTCAGGGTGCCCCCGAACACTGAAGCTTTCTTT. The full variable domain, in which reference TRBV14 and TRBJ1-1 provide the parts outside the CDR3, is EAGVTQFPSHSVIEKGQTVTLRCDPISGHDNLYWYRRVMGKEIKFLLHFVKESKQDESGMPNNRFLAERTGGTYSTLKVQPAELEDSGVYFCASSLFRVPPNTEAFFGQGTRLTVV.

The chain has TRBV7-9 and TRBJ1-2, with D uncertain. Per germline, CDR1 SEHNR and CDR2 FQNEAQ (reference sequence). The CDR3 is made up of 14 amino acids. Trimming shortened V by 4 bases and J by 8 bases, and 17 bases separated the two germline ends. The CDR3 here is CASSSAGSRGGYTF. The CDR3 DNA follows: TGTGCCAGCAGCTCAGCCGGGAGTCGAGGGGGCTACACCTTC.

The V and J genes are TRBV4-1 and TRBJ2-3; 7 bases map to TRBD1. Germline CDR1 and CDR2: MGHRA and YSYEKL. V shed 1 base and J 4 bases; nucleotides not matched to a gene: 5. The CDR3 extends over 15 amino acids. This chain's CDR3 is CASSQGQGWADTQYF. The CDR3 region has the DNA TGCGCCAGCAGCCAAGGACAGGGATGGGCAGATACGCAGTATTTT.

The V call is TRBV10-2, the J call TRBJ2-7, with D perhaps TRBD2 (6 bases). V was cut by 8 bases and J by 0 bases, with 14 bases left in between. The CDR3 consists of 14 residues. Germline V gene lookup returns CDR1 WSHSY and CDR2 SAAADI. CDR3 protein: CASLGLGSSYEQYF. The DNA for the CDR3 is TGCGCCAGCCTGGGACTGGGAAGCTCCTACGAGCAGTACTTC.

The V gene is TRBV15, the J gene TRBJ1-5; 9 nucleotides align to TRBD1. V dropped 3 bases and J dropped 5; count of bases not matched to a gene: 5. CDR1 and CDR2 from the germline V gene are LNHNV and YYDKDF (reference sequence). The CDR3 is 15 residues long. CDR3 sequence reads: CATSSRTGVDQPQHF. For the CDR3, the DNA is TGTGCCACCAGCAGCCGGACAGGGGTAGATCAGCCCCAGCATTTT.

The gene calls are TRBV3-1 (or the pseudogene TRBV3-2) and TRBJ1-3, with 10 bases that match TRBD1. The V segment lost 3 bases and the J segment 3 bases; nucleotides outside the gene matches: 5. Germline values: CDR1 LGHDT, CDR2 YNNKEL (reference sequence). The CDR3 covers 16 residues. In nucleotides, the CDR3 is TGTGCCAGCAGCCACCGACAGGGGGCCAGTGGAAACACCATATATTTT. Protein sequence: CASSHRQGASGNTIYF.

The V call is TRBV11-2, the J call TRBJ2-7, with 8 bases aligning to TRBD2. There are 14 residues in the CDR3. Germline CDR1 SGHAT, CDR2 FQNNGV. Losses at the gene ends were 4 bases for V and 6 bases for J; bases not matched to a gene: 8. CDR3 in DNA: TGTGCCAGCAGCTCGGCGGGGGGTTCGCGCGAGCAGTACTTC. This gives the protein CASSSAGGSREQYF. Variable domain in full (rest from reference TRBV11-2 and TRBJ2-7): EAGVAQSPRYKIIEKRQSVAFWCNPISGHATLYWYQQILGQGPKLLIQFQNNGVVDDSQLPKDRFSAERLKGVDSTLKIQPAKLEDSAVYLCASSSAGGSREQYFGPGTRLTVT.

This chain uses TRBV6-5 with TRBJ2-7; D is possibly TRBD2 (7 bases). V lost 6 bases and J 0 bases, leaving 15 bases between the germline ends. The germline V gene encodes CDR1 MNHEY and CDR2 SVGAGI. This CDR3 spans 15 amino acids. The CDR3 reads CASRMGGGSSYEQYF. CDR3 in DNA: TGTGCCAGCAGGATGGGGGGCGGGAGCTCCTACGAGCAGTACTTC.

This chain uses TRBV6-5 with TRBJ2-7; maybe TRBD2 (7 bases). V lost 3 bases to trimming and J lost 5 bases, with 17 bases between them. The germline CDR1 and CDR2 sequences are MNHEY and SVGAGI. CDR3 length equals 15 residues. CDR3 coding DNA: TGTGCCAGCAGTTATATTGCGGGGGCGTCCGACGAGCAGTACTTC. Amino acid sequence: CASSYIAGASDEQYF.

The V and J genes are TRBV3-1 (or the pseudogene TRBV3-2) and TRBJ2-1; 11 positions agree with TRBD2. The CDR3 length is 18 residues. V lost 1 base and J lost 4; bases outside the gene matches: 9. Germline V gives CDR1 LGHDT, CDR2 YNNKEL (reference sequence). CDR3 sequence reads: CASSQVLAGGNVYNEQFF. The CDR3, as DNA: TGTGCCAGCAGCCAAGTCCTAGCGGGGGGAAATGTTTACAATGAGCAGTTCTTC.

The rearrangement links TRBV6-1 to TRBJ2-2; D is unresolved. Germline V gene sequence: CDR1 MNHNS, CDR2 SASEGT. V was clipped by 1 base and J by 1 base, with 4 bases between them. This CDR3 is 14 amino acids long. The CDR3 DNA follows: TGTGCCAGCAGTGAAGGACTGAACACCGGGGAGCTGTTTTTT. Its protein is CASSEGLNTGELFF.

The V call is TRBV6-1, the J call TRBJ2-1; a weak D match, TRBD1 (5 bases). This CDR3 is 18 amino acids long. Trimming stripped 4 bases from V and 4 bases from J, with 23 bases between. Germline-derived CDR1 and CDR2 are MNHNS and SASEGT. CDR3 sequence reads: CASSALRPQGVAYNEQFF. Written as DNA, the CDR3 is TGTGCCAGCAGTGCCCTCCGCCCTCAAGGGGTGGCATACAATGAGCAGTTCTTC.

V is TRBV5-1 and J is TRBJ1-3; 10 bases are a match to TRBD1. Looked up from germline, CDR1 is SGHRS and CDR2 is YFSETQ. This CDR3 has 16 amino acids. V trimming: 0 bases; J trimming: 4 bases; junction bases outside the gene matches: 4. CDR3 sequence (DNA): TGCGCCAGCAGCTTGGGGGGACAGGGGACCGGAAACACCATATATTTT. This encodes CASSLGGQGTGNTIYF.

Here the CDR3 DNA reads TGTGCCAGCAGCCCTATTGAGAACGACAATGAGCAGTTCTTC. Encoded protein: CASSPIENDNEQFF. The chain combines TRBV9 with TRBJ2-1; D gene ambiguous. The germline V gene has CDR1 SGDLS and CDR2 YYNGEE. This CDR3 region has 14 residues. The V gene lost 4 bases and the J gene lost 5 bases, with 13 bases spanning the gap. The whole variable domain, remainder taken from reference TRBV9 and TRBJ2-1, is DSGVTQTPKHLITATGQRVTLRCSPRSGDLSVYWYQQSLDQGLQFLIQYYNGEERAKGNILERFSAQQFPDLHSELNLSSLELGDSALYFCASSPIENDNEQFFGPGTRLTVL.

The genes are TRBV5-6 and TRBJ2-1; D might be TRBD2 (5 bases). Trimming left V 0 bases short and J 4 bases short, with 8 bases between. The CDR3 runs 14 residues. Germline CDR1 SGHDT, CDR2 YYEEEE. Here the CDR3 reads CASSLVLDYNEQFF. The DNA for the CDR3 is TGTGCCAGCAGCTTGGTACTAGATTACAATGAGCAGTTCTTC.

The chain recombines TRBV6-1 with TRBJ1-6; D is unclear. The CDR3 has 15 amino acids. Germline V CDR1 and CDR2: MNHNS, SASEGT. Trimming stripped 3 bases from V and 6 bases from J, with 12 bases between. The CDR3 DNA sequence: TGTGCCAGCAGTGATTTAGTTACAGCTAATTCACCCCTCCACTTT. The encoded protein is CASSDLVTANSPLHF.

The CDR3 DNA is TGTGCCAGCAGCGTAGATAGCTTCACAGATACGCAGTATTTT. This gives the protein CASSVDSFTDTQYF. The chain employs TRBV9 and TRBJ2-3; D uncertain. This CDR3 comprises 14 residues. Germline V gene lookup returns CDR1 SGDLS and CDR2 YYNGEE. V gave up 0 bases and J gave up 2 bases, with 7 bases separating them.

This rearrangement joins TRBV27 to TRBJ2-1; perhaps TRBD1 as D (6 bases). The CDR3 has 15 amino acids. Germline CDR1 MNHEY, CDR2 SMNVEV (reference sequence). With 6 bases removed from V and 3 bases from J, the gap between germline ends came to 15 bases. CDR3 protein: CASRRTGFNYNEQFF. CDR3 DNA sequence: TGTGCCAGCAGAAGAACAGGGTTTAACTACAATGAGCAGTTCTTC.

This clone is a singleton in its sample. CDR3 sequence reads: CASTFRGGGVGGYTF. In DNA, the CDR3 is TGTGCCAGCACCTTTAGGGGGGGTGGTGTAGGAGGCTACACCTTC. The chain combines TRBV7-2 with TRBJ1-2; D possibly corresponds to TRBD1 (6 bases). The V end was cut by 7 bases, the J end by 8 bases, with 23 bases between. The germline gives CDR1 SGHTA, CDR2 FQGNSA. This CDR3 region has 15 residues.

V usage is TRBV11-2 and J usage is TRBJ1-1; TRBD1 matches 7 bases. V lost 4 bases and J lost 4; bases outside the gene matches: 9. Germline CDR1 reads SGHAT; CDR2 reads FQNNGV. The CDR3 has 15 amino acids. As DNA, the CDR3 is TGTGCCAGCAGCTCACCCACAGGGGTTGGCACTGAAGCTTTCTTT. Its translation: CASSSPTGVGTEAFF.

The rearrangement joins TRBV24-1 to TRBJ1-5, with no clear D. This CDR3 region has 16 residues. Germline assignment: CDR1 KGHDR and CDR2 SFDVKD. The germline V and J ends were trimmed by 7 bases and 2 bases, with 17 bases remaining between them. The CDR3 loop reads CATSPGVDLGNQPQHF. The CDR3 nucleotides are TGTGCCACCAGCCCCGGGGTCGACCTGGGCAATCAGCCCCAGCATTTT.

The chain joins TRBV6-5 to TRBJ1-5; no clear D gene. CDR3 length: 15 amino acids. Germline lookup yields CDR1 MNHEY and CDR2 SVGAGI. V was trimmed by 8 bases and J by 6 bases, leaving 20 bases between them. The CDR3 bases are TGTGCCAGCGGCTACGACTTCGAGTCGGGTCAGCCCCAGCATTTT. Translating gives CASGYDFESGQPQHF.

The gene calls are TRBV12-5 and TRBJ1-2; no clear D. The CDR3 runs to 14 residues. CDR1 LGHNT and CDR2 FRNRAP come from the germline V gene. V was cut by 6 bases and J by 3 bases, with 14 bases left in between. CDR3 amino acids: CASGPTVPDYGYTF. In DNA form, the CDR3 reads TGTGCTAGTGGCCCCACAGTGCCTGACTATGGCTACACCTTC.

The rearrangement joins TRBV7-6 to TRBJ1-2; D is undetermined. The ends were cut back, 2 bases at V and 8 bases at J, with 15 bases in the middle. Germline values: CDR1 SGHVS, CDR2 FNYEAQ. CDR3 size: 14 residues. The CDR3 region has the DNA TGTGCCAGCAGCTTACCGAGCGAGGGCATCGGCTACACCTTC. Its translation is CASSLPSEGIGYTF.

This clone was observed a few times. This rearrangement joins TRBV27 to TRBJ2-5; 10 bases are shared with TRBD1. Germline CDR1 MNHEY, CDR2 SMNVEV (reference sequence). The CDR3 totals 15 residues. Germline trimming cut 4 bases from V and 5 bases from J; bases unmatched to any gene: 7. The CDR3, as DNA: TGTGCCAGCAGTTCCCCGGGACAGGGGATGGAGACCCAGTACTTC. Amino acid sequence: CASSSPGQGMETQYF.

The rearrangement links TRBV7-9 to TRBJ1-4; D unclear. Trimming took 1 base from V and 4 from J, leaving 7 bases between them. CDR3 length equals 14 residues. CDR1 and CDR2 from the germline V gene are SEHNR and FQNEAQ (reference sequence). Written as DNA, the CDR3 is TGTGCCAGCAGCTTAGGTCGGAGTAATGAAAAACTGTTTTTT. Translated, it gives CASSLGRSNEKLFF.

The chain links TRBV19 to TRBJ1-6; TRBD1 matches at 10 bases. CDR1 is LNHDA, CDR2 SQIVND, per germline (reference sequence). Trimming took 3 bases from V and 8 from J; bases not matched to a gene: 13. This CDR3 region has 18 residues. The CDR3 DNA is TGTGCCAGTAGTATGCGACAGGGGGCCAAGATAATTGATTCACCCCTCCACTTT. Translated: CASSMRQGAKIIDSPLHF. Supplemented by reference TRBV19 and TRBJ1-6, the full variable domain reads DGGITQSPKYLFRKEGQNVTLSCEQNLNHDAMYWYRQDPGQGLRLIYYSQIVNDFQKGDIAEGYSVSREKKESFPLTVTSAQKNPTAFYLCASSMRQGAKIIDSPLHFGNGTRLTVT.

The rearrangement links TRBV13 to TRBJ1-5, with TRBD1 matching 7 bases. V shed 4 bases and J 0 bases; nucleotides not matched to a gene: 6. This CDR3 has 16 amino acids. From germline, CDR1 is PRHDT and CDR2 FYEKMQ (reference sequence). CDR3 amino acids: CASSSRQGYSNQPQHF. As DNA, the CDR3 is TGTGCCAGCAGCTCTCGACAGGGTTATAGCAATCAGCCCCAGCATTTT.

The CDR3 spells CASSSLAGFTDTQYF. The CDR3 DNA reads TGTGCCAGCAGCTCACTAGCGGGGTTCACAGATACGCAGTATTTT. The chain recombines TRBV9 with TRBJ2-3; the match to TRBD2 covers 10 bases. V lost 4 bases and J lost 2; bases outside the gene matches: 4. CDR3 length equals 15 residues. The germline V gene has CDR1 SGDLS and CDR2 YYNGEE. Together with reference TRBV9 and TRBJ2-3, the CDR3 gives the full variable domain: DSGVTQTPKHLITATGQRVTLRCSPRSGDLSVYWYQQSLDQGLQFLIQYYNGEERAKGNILERFSAQQFPDLHSELNLSSLELGDSALYFCASSSLAGFTDTQYFGPGTRLTVL.

The V gene is TRBV11-2, the J gene TRBJ2-7; 13 nucleotides align to TRBD2. The CDR3 length is 15 residues. The V segment lost 3 bases and the J segment 7 bases; nucleotides outside the gene matches: 6. The germline CDR1 and CDR2 sequences are SGHAT and FQNNGV. CDR3 nucleotides: TGTGCCAGCAGCTTGACTAGCGGGGGGCCGAAGGAGCAGTACTTC. It codes for CASSLTSGGPKEQYF.